These 4 T cell receptor beta chains were all obtained from the same sample, sequenced in a study of cytomegalovirus exposure and HLA in healthy donors. Here immunoSEQ multiplex PCR was the method, and the copy in TCRdb shows in-frame clones only, minus some. The sample holds some 200,000 clones, about four fifths seen once. Sequencing used PBMCs. The receptors were sampled from a woman between 18 and 29 years old in good health and CMV-seropositive.

The rearrangement joins TRBV5-1 to TRBJ1-3, with 7 nucleotides matching TRBD1. Germline V gene data show CDR1 as SGHRS and CDR2 as YFSETQ. CDR3 size: 16 residues. V lost 5 bases, J lost 3 bases, and 11 bases stayed unmatched. The chain's CDR3 is CASRQTTGASGNTIYF. CDR3 nucleotide sequence: TGCGCCAGCAGACAGACCACAGGGGCTAGTGGAAACACCATATATTTT. The complete variable domain, with remaining parts taken from reference TRBV5-1 and TRBJ1-3, reads KAGVTQTPRYLIKTRGQQVTLSCSPISGHRSVSWYQQTPGQGLQFLFEYFSETQRNKGNFPGRFSGRQFSNSRSEMNVSTLELGDSALYLCASRQTTGASGNTIYFGEGSWLTVV.

The chain employs TRBV10-3 and TRBJ2-3; TRBD1 is a possible D gene (8 bases). The V gene's germline CDR1 is ENHRY and CDR2 SYGVKD. V was clipped by 10 bases and J by 1 base, with 12 bases between them. The CDR3 has 13 residues. The CDR3 DNA follows: TGTGCCAACAGGGGGGGTGGCACAGATACGCAGTATTTT. It yields the protein CANRGGGTDTQYF.

This clone was seen a single time. The V call is TRBV29-1, the J call TRBJ1-1; 10 bases are a match to TRBD1. Germline values: CDR1 SQVTM, CDR2 ANQGSEA. The CDR3 consists of 13 residues. The junction had 10 bases not matched to a gene; V was cut back by 7 bases and J by 8 bases. The CDR3 DNA reads as TGCAGCGCCTATGGGGGACAGGGGCACGAAGCTTTCTTT. Translated, it gives CSAYGGQGHEAFF.

This rearrangement joins TRBV7-6 to TRBJ1-3, with 9 bases identical to TRBD1. The CDR3 is made up of 15 amino acids. V gave up 5 bases and J gave up 0 bases; unmatched junction bases: 2. CDR1 and CDR2 (germline): SGHVS, FNYEAQ. DNA of the CDR3: TGTGCCAGCAGCAGGGGACAGGGCTCTGGAAACACCATATATTTT. It specifies CASSRGQGSGNTIYF.